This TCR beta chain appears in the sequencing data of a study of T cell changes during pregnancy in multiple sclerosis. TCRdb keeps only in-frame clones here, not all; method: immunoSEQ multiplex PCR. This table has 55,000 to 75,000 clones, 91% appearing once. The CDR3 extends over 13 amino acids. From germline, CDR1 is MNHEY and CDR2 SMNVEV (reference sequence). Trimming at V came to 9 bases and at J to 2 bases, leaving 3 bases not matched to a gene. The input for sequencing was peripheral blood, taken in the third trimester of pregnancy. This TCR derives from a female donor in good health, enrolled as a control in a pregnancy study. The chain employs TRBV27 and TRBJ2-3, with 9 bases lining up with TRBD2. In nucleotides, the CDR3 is TGTGCCAGTAGCGGGAGACTCACAGATACGCAGTATTTT. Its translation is CASSGRLTDTQYF.